Below are 17 T cell receptor beta chains sequenced from a single sample in a study of Ad26.COV2.S vaccination and SARS-CoV-2 variants. Treatment given: roughly 18 received Ad26.COV2.S at low or high dose, single or two shots; roughly five received placebo; per-sample allocation not given. The samples date from day 63 after the first vaccine or placebo injection. The method was immunoSEQ multiplex PCR; TCRdb's version includes in-frame clones alone and lacks a portion of them. Among about half a million clones listed, 89% were seen once. The material was peripheral blood, obtained in a trial of Ad26.COV2.S vaccine versus placebo. Source of these receptors: a person aged 18-65 years who received the Ad26.COV2.S COVID-19 vaccine or a placebo.

The chain combines TRBV28 with TRBJ1-6; 7 bases match TRBD1. The CDR3 spans 14 residues. Losses at the gene ends were 6 bases for V and 7 bases for J; bases not matched to a gene: 6. Per germline, CDR1 MDHEN and CDR2 SYDVKM. The CDR3 loop is CASREGTVNSPLHF. The CDR3 DNA sequence: TGTGCCAGCAGAGAAGGGACAGTCAATTCACCCCTCCACTTT.

This chain uses TRBV6-5 with TRBJ1-1; D is perhaps TRBD1 (5 bases). CDR3 size: 15 residues. CDR1 is MNHEY and CDR2 is SVGAGI in the germline V gene. The germline V and J ends were trimmed by 0 bases and 10 bases, with 18 bases remaining between them. The CDR3 nucleotides read TGTGCCAGCAGTTACTCACCAGGGACCCGATTGGGAGCTTTCTTT. This gives the protein CASSYSPGTRLGAFF.

This clone was observed a handful of times. The chain recombines TRBV7-2 with TRBJ1-6, with 10 nucleotides matching TRBD1. The trim removed 6 bases at V and 8 bases at J, leaving 7 bases unmatched. This CDR3 contains 15 residues. Germline-derived CDR1 and CDR2 are SGHTA and FQGNSA. Written as DNA, the CDR3 is TGTGCCAGCAGATTTACCGGGACAGGGGATTCACCCCTCCACTTT. Its protein is CASRFTGTGDSPLHF.

A few counts support this clone. The genes are TRBV11-2 and TRBJ1-1; D is unresolved. This CDR3 contains 11 residues. Trimming took off 1 base at V and 7 bases at J, with 4 bases between the two ends. Per the germline V gene, CDR1 is SGHAT and CDR2 is FQNNGV. The CDR3 bases are TGTGCCAGCAGCTTAGGGATTGAAGCTTTCTTT. The encoded protein is CASSLGIEAFF. The variable domain in full, with the rest retrieved from reference TRBV11-2 and TRBJ1-1, is EAGVAQSPRYKIIEKRQSVAFWCNPISGHATLYWYQQILGQGPKLLIQFQNNGVVDDSQLPKDRFSAERLKGVDSTLKIQPAKLEDSAVYLCASSLGIEAFFGQGTRLTVV.

J is TRBJ2-3 and V is TRBV10-3; a possible D gene is TRBD2 (5 bases). V gave up 5 bases and J gave up 4 bases, with 19 bases separating them. Germline CDR1 ENHRY, CDR2 SYGVKD. This CDR3 comprises 16 residues. CDR3 sequence reads: CAISTNGVGTSDTQYF. DNA for the CDR3: TGTGCCATCAGTACCAACGGGGTGGGCACTTCAGATACGCAGTATTTT.

In this sample, this clone turned up once. The chain has TRBV3-1 (or the pseudogene TRBV3-2) and TRBJ1-6; D is undetermined. The V gene's germline CDR1 is LGHDT and CDR2 YNNKEL (reference sequence). The CDR3 extends over 15 amino acids. Trimming stripped 0 bases from V and 12 bases from J, with 15 bases between. The CDR3 coding sequence is TGTGCCAGCAGCCAAGATGCGGCCGGTTTTCAACCCCTCCACTTT. Translating gives CASSQDAAGFQPLHF.

The genes are TRBV7-2 and TRBJ2-1; tentatively, D is TRBD1 or TRBD2 (5 bases each). The CDR3 runs 16 residues. V lost 3 bases and J lost 10, with 22 bases in between. CDR1 is SGHTA and CDR2 is FQGNSA in the germline V gene. CDR3 DNA sequence: TGTGCCAGCAGCTTCTCTACCTCGGGGCCCTCGGGGGAGCAGTTCTTC. This sequence encodes CASSFSTSGPSGEQFF.

The rearrangement links TRBV3-1 (or the pseudogene TRBV3-2) to TRBJ1-1; 7 bases fit TRBD1. V trimming: 1 base; J trimming: 6 bases; junction bases outside the gene matches: 5. The CDR3 totals 14 residues. Germline V gene lookup returns CDR1 LGHDT and CDR2 YNNKEL (reference sequence). In DNA, the CDR3 is TGTGCCAGCAGCCAAGGGGACAGTGAGCCTGAAGCTTTCTTT. Protein: CASSQGDSEPEAFF.

The chain has TRBV4-1 and TRBJ2-7; D is ambiguous. Deletions cut 1 base from V and 5 bases from J, with 6 bases between. CDR1 is MGHRA and CDR2 is YSYEKL in the germline V gene. This CDR3 contains 12 residues. The CDR3 nucleotides are TGCGCCAGCAGCCAAGGTAGACACGAGCAGTACTTC. Its protein product is CASSQGRHEQYF.

This rearrangement joins TRBV9 to TRBJ2-3; tentative D call: TRBD2 (5 bases). The CDR3 has 18 residues. Trimming took 0 bases from V and 2 from J, leaving 19 bases between them. CDR1 and CDR2 from the germline V gene are SGDLS and YYNGEE. The CDR3 bases are TGTGCCAGCAGCGTAGACCTATTCTCCGGGGAATCCACAGATACGCAGTATTTT. Its translation: CASSVDLFSGESTDTQYF.

This chain uses TRBV30 with TRBJ2-7; D uncertain. CDR3 length: 13 residues. The germline V gene has CDR1 GTSNPN and CDR2 SVGIG (reference sequence). The V end was cut by 2 bases, the J end by 2 bases, with 10 bases between. The CDR3 spells CAWSSGVPYEQYF. CDR3 DNA: TGTGCCTGGAGTTCGGGTGTGCCCTACGAGCAGTACTTC.

For the CDR3, the DNA is TGTGCCAGTAGTATAGCGGCAGGTCGGATGAACACTGAAGCTTTCTTT. Its translation is CASSIAAGRMNTEAFF. The chain carries TRBV19 and TRBJ1-1; D gene uncertain. With 1 base removed from V and 0 bases from J, the gap between germline ends came to 12 bases. The CDR3 sequence is 16 residues long. Germline-derived CDR1 and CDR2 are LNHDA and SQIVND (reference sequence).

This clone was seen more than once but under ten times. V and J are TRBV25-1 and TRBJ1-6; a possible D gene is TRBD1 (5 bases). Germline V gene lookup returns CDR1 MGHDK and CDR2 SYGVNS. The CDR3 sequence is 14 residues long. Trimming took off 5 bases at V and 7 bases at J, with 12 bases between the two ends. CDR3 region: CASSRGEGNSPLHF. In DNA, the CDR3 is TGTGCCAGCAGTCGGGGGGAGGGGAATTCACCCCTCCACTTT.

The chain recombines TRBV27 with TRBJ1-3, with 8 bases identical to TRBD1. The CDR3 contains 15 residues. V shed 3 bases and J 3 bases; nucleotides not matched to a gene: 4. Germline values: CDR1 MNHEY, CDR2 SMNVEV (reference sequence). This CDR3 reads CASSFSRGLGNTIYF. The CDR3 coding sequence is TGTGCCAGCAGTTTTAGCAGGGGGCTTGGAAACACCATATATTTT.

The rearrangement joins TRBV7-6 to TRBJ2-5; D unresolved. In germline, CDR1 is SGHVS, CDR2 FNYEAQ. V lost 5 bases, J lost 0 bases, and 10 bases lay in between. This CDR3 spans 14 amino acids. CDR3 residues: CASSTSPDQETQYF. The DNA for the CDR3 is TGTGCCAGCAGCACCTCTCCAGACCAAGAGACCCAGTACTTC.

This clone was counted a single time. The J gene is TRBJ2-1, the V gene TRBV11-2, with 8 bases matching TRBD2. The CDR3 runs to 13 residues. Losses at the gene ends were 1 base for V and 10 bases for J; bases not matched to a gene: 3. The germline V gene has CDR1 SGHAT and CDR2 FQNNGV. The CDR3 coding sequence is TGTGCCAGCAGCTTAGGGGGACTAGAGGAGCAGTTCTTC. This encodes CASSLGGLEEQFF. Based on the CDR3 plus reference TRBV11-2 and TRBJ2-1, the full variable domain is EAGVAQSPRYKIIEKRQSVAFWCNPISGHATLYWYQQILGQGPKLLIQFQNNGVVDDSQLPKDRFSAERLKGVDSTLKIQPAKLEDSAVYLCASSLGGLEEQFFGPGTRLTVL.

The V gene is TRBV5-5, the J gene TRBJ2-7; TRBD2 aligns across 8 bases. CDR3 size: 14 residues. Germline V gives CDR1 SGHKS, CDR2 YYEKEE (reference sequence). Trimming at V came to 0 bases and at J to 4 bases, leaving 3 bases not matched to a gene. CDR3: CASSLEREYYEQYF. The DNA of the CDR3 is TGTGCCAGCAGCTTGGAGCGGGAGTATTACGAGCAGTACTTC. Full variable domain (missing parts from reference TRBV5-5 and TRBJ2-7): DAGVTQSPTHLIKTRGQQVTLRCSPISGHKSVSWYQQVLGQGPQFIFQYYEKEERGRGNFPDRFSARQFPNYSSELNVNALLLGDSALYLCASSLEREYYEQYFGPGTRLTVT.